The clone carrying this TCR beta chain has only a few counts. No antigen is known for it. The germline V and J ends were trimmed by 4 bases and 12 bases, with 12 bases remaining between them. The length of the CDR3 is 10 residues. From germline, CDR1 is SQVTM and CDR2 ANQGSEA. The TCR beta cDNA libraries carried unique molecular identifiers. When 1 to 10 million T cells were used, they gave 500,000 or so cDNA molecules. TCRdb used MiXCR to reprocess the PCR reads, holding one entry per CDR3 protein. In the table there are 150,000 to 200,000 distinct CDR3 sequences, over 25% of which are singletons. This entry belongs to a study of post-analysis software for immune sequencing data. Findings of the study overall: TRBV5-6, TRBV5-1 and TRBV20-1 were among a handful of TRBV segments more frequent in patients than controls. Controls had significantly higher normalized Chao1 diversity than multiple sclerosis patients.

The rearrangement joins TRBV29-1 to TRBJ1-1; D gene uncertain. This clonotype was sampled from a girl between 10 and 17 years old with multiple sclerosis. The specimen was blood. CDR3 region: CSVGEGGSFF. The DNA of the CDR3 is TGCAGCGTTGGAGAGGGCGGGTCTTTCTTT.